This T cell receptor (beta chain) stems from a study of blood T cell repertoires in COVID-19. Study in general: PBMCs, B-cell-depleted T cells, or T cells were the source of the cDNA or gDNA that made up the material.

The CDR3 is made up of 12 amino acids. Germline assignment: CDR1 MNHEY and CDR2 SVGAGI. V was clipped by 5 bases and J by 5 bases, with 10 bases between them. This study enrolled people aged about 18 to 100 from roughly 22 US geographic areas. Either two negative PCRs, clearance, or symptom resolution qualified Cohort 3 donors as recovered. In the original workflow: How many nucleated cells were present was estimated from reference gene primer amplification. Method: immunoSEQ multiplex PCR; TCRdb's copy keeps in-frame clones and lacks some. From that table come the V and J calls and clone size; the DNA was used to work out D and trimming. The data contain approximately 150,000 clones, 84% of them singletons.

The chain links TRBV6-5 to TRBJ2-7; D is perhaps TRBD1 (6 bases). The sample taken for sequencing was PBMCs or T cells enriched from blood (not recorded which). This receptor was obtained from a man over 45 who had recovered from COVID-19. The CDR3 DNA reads TGTGCCAGCAGTACTGCAGGGGACGAGCAGTACTTC. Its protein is CASSTAGDEQYF.